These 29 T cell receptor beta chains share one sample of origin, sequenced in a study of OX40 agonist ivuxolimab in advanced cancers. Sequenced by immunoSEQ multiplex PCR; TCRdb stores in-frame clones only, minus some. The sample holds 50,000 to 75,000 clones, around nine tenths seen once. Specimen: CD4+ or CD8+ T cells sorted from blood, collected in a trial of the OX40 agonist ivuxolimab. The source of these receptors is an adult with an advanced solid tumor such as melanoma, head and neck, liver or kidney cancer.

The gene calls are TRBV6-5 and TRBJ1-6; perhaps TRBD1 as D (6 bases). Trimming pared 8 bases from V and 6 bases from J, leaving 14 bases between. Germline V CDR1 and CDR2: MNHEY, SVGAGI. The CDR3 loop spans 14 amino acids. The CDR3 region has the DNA TGTGCCAGCCGTGGCACAGGGAGTAATTCACCCCTCCACTTT. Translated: CASRGTGSNSPLHF.

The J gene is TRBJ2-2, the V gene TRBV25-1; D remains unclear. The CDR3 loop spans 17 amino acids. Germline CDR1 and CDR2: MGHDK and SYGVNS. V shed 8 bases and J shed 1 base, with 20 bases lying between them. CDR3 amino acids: CASASQAAGRNTGELFF. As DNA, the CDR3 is TGTGCCAGCGCCTCCCAAGCAGCAGGCAGGAACACCGGGGAGCTGTTTTTT.

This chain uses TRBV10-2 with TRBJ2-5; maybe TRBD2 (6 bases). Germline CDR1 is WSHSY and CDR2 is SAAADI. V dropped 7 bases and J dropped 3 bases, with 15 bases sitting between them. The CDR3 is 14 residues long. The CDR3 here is CASNFRGLEETQYF. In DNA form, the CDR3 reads TGCGCCAGCAACTTCCGGGGGTTGGAAGAGACCCAGTACTTC.

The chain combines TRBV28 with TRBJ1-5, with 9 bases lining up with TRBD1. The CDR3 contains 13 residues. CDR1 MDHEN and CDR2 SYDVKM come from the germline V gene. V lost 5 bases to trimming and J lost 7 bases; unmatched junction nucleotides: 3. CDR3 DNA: TGTGCCAGCAGTGACAGGGGGAAGCAGCCCCAGCATTTT. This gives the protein CASSDRGKQPQHF.

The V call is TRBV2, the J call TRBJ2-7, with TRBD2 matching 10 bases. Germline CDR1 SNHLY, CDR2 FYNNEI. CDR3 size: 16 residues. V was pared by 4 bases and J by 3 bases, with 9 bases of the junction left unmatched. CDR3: CASSVLSGRENYEQYF. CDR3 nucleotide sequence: TGTGCCAGCAGTGTGCTGAGCGGGAGGGAGAACTACGAGCAGTACTTC.

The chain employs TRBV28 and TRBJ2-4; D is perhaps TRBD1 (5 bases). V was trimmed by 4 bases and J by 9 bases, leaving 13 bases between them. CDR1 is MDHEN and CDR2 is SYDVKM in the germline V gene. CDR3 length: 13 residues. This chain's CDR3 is CASSSQRGGIQYF. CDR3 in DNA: TGTGCCAGCAGTTCGCAAAGGGGCGGCATTCAGTACTTC.

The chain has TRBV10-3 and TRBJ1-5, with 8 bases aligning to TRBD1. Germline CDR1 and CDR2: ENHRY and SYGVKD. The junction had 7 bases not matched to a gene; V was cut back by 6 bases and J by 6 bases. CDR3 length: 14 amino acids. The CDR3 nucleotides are TGTGCCATCAGCGGACAGGGAGGGAGTCAGCCCCAGCATTTT. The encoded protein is CAISGQGGSQPQHF.

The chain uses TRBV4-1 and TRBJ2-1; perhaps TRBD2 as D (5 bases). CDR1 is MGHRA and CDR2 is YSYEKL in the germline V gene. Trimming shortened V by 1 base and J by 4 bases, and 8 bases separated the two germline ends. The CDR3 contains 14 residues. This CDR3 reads CASSQVGGYNEQFF. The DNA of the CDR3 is TGCGCCAGCAGCCAAGTCGGCGGGTACAATGAGCAGTTCTTC.

Here the CDR3 DNA reads TGTGCCAGCAGCCCAGGACAGAACTATGGCTACACCTTC. This codes for CASSPGQNYGYTF. This chain connects TRBV7-3 to TRBJ1-2, with D maybe TRBD1 (6 bases). Deletions cut 5 bases from V and 2 bases from J, with 9 bases between. The germline CDR1 and CDR2 sequences are SGHTA and FQGTGA. This CDR3 has 13 residues.

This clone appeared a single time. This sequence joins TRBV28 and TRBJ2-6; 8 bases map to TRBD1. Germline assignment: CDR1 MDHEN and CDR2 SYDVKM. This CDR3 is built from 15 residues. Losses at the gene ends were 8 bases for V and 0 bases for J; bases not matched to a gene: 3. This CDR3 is CASFQGASGANVLTF. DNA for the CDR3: TGTGCCAGCTTCCAGGGGGCCTCTGGGGCCAACGTCCTGACTTTC.

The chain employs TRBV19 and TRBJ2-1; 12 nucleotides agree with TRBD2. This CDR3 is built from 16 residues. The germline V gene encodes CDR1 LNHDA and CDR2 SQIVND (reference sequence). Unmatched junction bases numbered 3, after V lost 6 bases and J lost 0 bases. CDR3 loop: CASRTSGGSSYNEQFF. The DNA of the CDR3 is TGTGCCAGTAGGACTAGCGGGGGAAGCTCCTACAATGAGCAGTTCTTC.

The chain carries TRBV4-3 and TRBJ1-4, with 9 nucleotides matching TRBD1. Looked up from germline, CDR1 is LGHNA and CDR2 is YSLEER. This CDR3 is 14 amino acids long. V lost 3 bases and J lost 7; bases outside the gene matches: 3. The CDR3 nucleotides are TGCGCCAGCAGCCAGGGACAGGGAACTGAAAAACTGTTTTTT. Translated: CASSQGQGTEKLFF.

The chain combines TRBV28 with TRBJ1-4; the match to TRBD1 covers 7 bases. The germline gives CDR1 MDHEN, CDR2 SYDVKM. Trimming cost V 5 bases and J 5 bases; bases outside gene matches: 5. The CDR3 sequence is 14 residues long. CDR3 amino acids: CASSQGGKNEKLFF. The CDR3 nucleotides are TGTGCCAGCAGTCAGGGGGGAAAGAATGAAAAACTGTTTTTT.

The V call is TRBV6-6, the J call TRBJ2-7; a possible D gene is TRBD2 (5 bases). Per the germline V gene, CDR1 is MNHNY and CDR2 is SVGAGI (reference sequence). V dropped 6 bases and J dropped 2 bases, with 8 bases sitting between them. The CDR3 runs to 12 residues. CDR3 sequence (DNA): TGTGCCAGCAGCCGGGATCCCTACGAGCAGTACTTC. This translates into CASSRDPYEQYF.

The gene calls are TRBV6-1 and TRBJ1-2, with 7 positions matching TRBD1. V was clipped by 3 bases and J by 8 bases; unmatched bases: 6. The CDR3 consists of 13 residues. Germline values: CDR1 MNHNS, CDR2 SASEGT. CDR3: CASSDPGGVGYTF. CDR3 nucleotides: TGTGCCAGCAGTGATCCAGGGGGAGTAGGCTACACCTTC.

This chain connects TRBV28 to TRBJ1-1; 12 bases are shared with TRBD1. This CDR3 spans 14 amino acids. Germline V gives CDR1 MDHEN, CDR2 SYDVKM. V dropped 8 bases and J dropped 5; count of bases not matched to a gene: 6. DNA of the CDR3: TGTGCCAGCGTACCGGGACAGGGGGCTACTGAAGCTTTCTTT. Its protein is CASVPGQGATEAFF.

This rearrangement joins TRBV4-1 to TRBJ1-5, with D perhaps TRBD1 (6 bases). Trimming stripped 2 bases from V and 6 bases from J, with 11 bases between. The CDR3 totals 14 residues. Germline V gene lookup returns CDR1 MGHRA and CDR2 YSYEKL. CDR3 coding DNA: TGCGCCAGCAGCCAATTACAGGACAGTCAGCCCCAGCATTTT. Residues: CASSQLQDSQPQHF.

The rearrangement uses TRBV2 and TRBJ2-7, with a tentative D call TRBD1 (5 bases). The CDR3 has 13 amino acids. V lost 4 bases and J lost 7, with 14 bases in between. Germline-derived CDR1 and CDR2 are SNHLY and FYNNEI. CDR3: CASSVSGLGEQYF. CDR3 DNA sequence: TGTGCCAGCAGTGTCTCAGGGTTAGGGGAGCAGTACTTC.

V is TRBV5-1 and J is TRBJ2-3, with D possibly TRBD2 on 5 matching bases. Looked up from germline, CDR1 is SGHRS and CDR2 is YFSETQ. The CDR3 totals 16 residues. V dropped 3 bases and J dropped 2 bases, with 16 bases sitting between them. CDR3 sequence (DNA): TGCGCCAGCAGCTCCGGACTTTTGCGCCCCACAGATACGCAGTATTTT. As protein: CASSSGLLRPTDTQYF.

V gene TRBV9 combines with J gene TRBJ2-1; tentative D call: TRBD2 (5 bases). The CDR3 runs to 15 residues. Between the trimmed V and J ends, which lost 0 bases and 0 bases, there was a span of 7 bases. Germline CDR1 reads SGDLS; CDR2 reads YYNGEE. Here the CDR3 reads CASSVGTSSYNEQFF. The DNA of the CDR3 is TGTGCCAGCAGCGTAGGTACTAGCTCCTACAATGAGCAGTTCTTC.

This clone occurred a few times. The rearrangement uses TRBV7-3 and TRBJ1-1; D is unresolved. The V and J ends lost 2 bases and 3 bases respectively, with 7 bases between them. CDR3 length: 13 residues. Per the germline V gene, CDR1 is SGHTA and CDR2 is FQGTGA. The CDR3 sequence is CASSLSEDTEAFF. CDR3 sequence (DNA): TGTGCCAGCAGCTTATCTGAGGACACTGAAGCTTTCTTT. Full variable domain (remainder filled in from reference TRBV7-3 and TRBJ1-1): GAGVSQTPSNKVTEKGKYVELRCDPISGHTALYWYRQSLGQGPEFLIYFQGTGAADDSGLPNDRFFAVRPEGSVSTLKIQRTERGDSAVYLCASSLSEDTEAFFGQGTRLTVV.

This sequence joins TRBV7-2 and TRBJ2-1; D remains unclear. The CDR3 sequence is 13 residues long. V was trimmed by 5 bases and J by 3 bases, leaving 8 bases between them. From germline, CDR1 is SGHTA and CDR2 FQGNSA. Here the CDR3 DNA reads TGTGCCAGCAGCGACTTGTTCTACAATGAGCAGTTCTTC. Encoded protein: CASSDLFYNEQFF.

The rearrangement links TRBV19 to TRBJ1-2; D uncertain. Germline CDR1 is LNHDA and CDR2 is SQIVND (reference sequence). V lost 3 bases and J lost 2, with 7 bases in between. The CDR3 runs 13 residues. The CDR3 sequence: CASSMARNYGYTF. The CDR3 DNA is TGTGCCAGTAGTATGGCCAGAAACTATGGCTACACCTTC. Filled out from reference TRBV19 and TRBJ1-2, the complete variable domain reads DGGITQSPKYLFRKEGQNVTLSCEQNLNHDAMYWYRQDPGQGLRLIYYSQIVNDFQKGDIAEGYSVSREKKESFPLTVTSAQKNPTAFYLCASSMARNYGYTFGSGTRLTVV.

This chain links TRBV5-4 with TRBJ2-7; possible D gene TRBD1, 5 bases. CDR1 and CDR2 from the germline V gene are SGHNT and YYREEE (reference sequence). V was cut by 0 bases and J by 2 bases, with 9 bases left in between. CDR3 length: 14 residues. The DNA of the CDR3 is TGTGCCAGCAGCTTGGAGGGGCTGGCCTACGAGCAGTACTTC. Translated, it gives CASSLEGLAYEQYF.

DNA of the CDR3: TGTGCCAGCAGTTACAAACACACAGATACGCAGTATTTT. It yields the protein CASSYKHTDTQYF. The rearrangement links TRBV7-2 to TRBJ2-3; D unclear. Germline values: CDR1 SGHTA, CDR2 FQGNSA. Trimming shortened V by 6 bases and J by 2 bases, and 9 bases separated the two germline ends. The CDR3 is 13 amino acids.

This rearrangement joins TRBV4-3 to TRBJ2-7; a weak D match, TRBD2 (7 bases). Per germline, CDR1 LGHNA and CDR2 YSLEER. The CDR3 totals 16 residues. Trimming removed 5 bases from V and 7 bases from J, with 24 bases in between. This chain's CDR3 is CASSSARGRASREQYF. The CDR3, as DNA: TGCGCCAGCAGCAGTGCAAGGGGGAGGGCCTCGAGAGAGCAGTACTTC.

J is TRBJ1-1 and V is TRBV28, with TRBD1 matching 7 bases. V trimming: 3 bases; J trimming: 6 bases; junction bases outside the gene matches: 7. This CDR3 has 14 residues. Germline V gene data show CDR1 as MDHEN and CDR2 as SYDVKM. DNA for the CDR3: TGTGCCAGCAGTTTGACAGGGCTTATAGCTGAAGCTTTCTTT. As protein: CASSLTGLIAEAFF. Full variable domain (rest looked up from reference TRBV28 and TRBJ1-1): DVKVTQSSRYLVKRTGEKVFLECVQDMDHENMFWYRQDPGLGLRLIYFSYDVKMKEKGDIPEGYSVSREKKERFSLILESASTNQTSMYLCASSLTGLIAEAFFGQGTRLTVV.

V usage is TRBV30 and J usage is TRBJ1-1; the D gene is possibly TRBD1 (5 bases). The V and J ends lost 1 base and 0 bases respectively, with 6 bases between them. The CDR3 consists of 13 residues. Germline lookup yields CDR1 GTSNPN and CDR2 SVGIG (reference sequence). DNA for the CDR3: TGTGCCTGGAGTGGGGGGATGAACACTGAAGCTTTCTTT. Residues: CAWSGGMNTEAFF.

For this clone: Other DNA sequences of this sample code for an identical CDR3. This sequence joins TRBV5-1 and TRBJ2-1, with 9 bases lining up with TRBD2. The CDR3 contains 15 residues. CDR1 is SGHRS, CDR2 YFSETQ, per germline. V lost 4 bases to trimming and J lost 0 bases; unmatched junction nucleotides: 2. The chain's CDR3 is CASSLSGSSYNEQFF. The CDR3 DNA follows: TGCGCCAGCAGCCTTAGCGGGAGCTCCTACAATGAGCAGTTCTTC.